This T cell receptor beta chain came from a study of T cell clones after liver transplantation. Study at large: As an antigen-independent comparator, third-party-reactive TCRbeta sequences came from pre-transplant mixed lymphocyte reactions. Study-wide findings and caveats: Post-transplant time points were not standardized, so conclusions are preliminary.

By its share, this clone is medium-sized. Antigen unknown. Only in-frame clones appear in the TCRdb table, and some are missing; sequencing was by immunoSEQ multiplex PCR. The repertoire holds approximately 5,100 clones, with around 32% as singletons. TCRbeta sequences of proliferating CFSE-low MLR cells were labeled alloreactive. The specimen was CD4+ T cells from cultured PBMCs. This clonotype was sampled from a human patient who received a liver transplant. Some T cells may be the graft donor's.

CDR3 in amino acids: CSVVVGNHEQYF. The CDR3 coding sequence is TGCAGCGTTGTAGTGGGGAATCACGAGCAGTACTTC. The rearrangement links TRBV29-1 to TRBJ2-7, with no clear D. Germline lookup yields CDR1 SQVTM and CDR2 ANQGSEA. The V end lost 4 bases, the J end lost 5 bases, and 12 bases lay between the germline ends. The CDR3 contains 12 residues.